Detailed here is one T cell receptor beta chain. Its cognate antigen is unknown. V lost 6 bases to trimming and J lost 12 bases, with 15 bases between them. The germline CDR1 and CDR2 sequences are MNHEY and SVGAGI. This CDR3 is 13 amino acids long. This record belongs to a study of shared clonotypes between healthy human individuals. The assay was immunoSEQ multiplex PCR, and TCRdb's table has in-frame clones only and misses some. The data show approximately 2.5 million clones, 80% to 95% seen once. General observations from the study: Blood alone was sampled, and tissue repertoires likely differ. Among the subsets, naive ones generally showed larger estimated richness than memory ones.

The sequenced material came from naive CD4+ T cells from PBMCs. Subset defined: CD45RA+ positively selected. The TCR sequence derives from a man aged 18 to 29 in good health. Some clones in this sample may be carry-over from other donors' samples. The V and J genes are TRBV6-5 and TRBJ1-6; TRBD1 might be the D (5 bases). The DNA for the CDR3 is TGTGCCAGCAGCCGGGGACTGAGGGAACCCCTCCACTTT. This gives the protein CASSRGLREPLHF.